This is a list of T cell receptor beta chains from one sample in a study of identical twins. MiXCR, run by TCRdb on the 5' RACE reads, gives a single entry per CDR3 protein. The sample has 540,000 or so distinct CDR3 sequences, 20% to 25% seen once; the top ten hold 0.48%. This same sample was also part of a study on yellow fever vaccine responses in identical twins.

The sequencing sample was made of CD4+ T cells sorted from blood. The receptors were gathered from a woman in her late teens or twenties in good health. Each CDR3 is given with its conserved first and last residue. The order of the fields is clone size, D gene, J gene, V gene, CDR3 DNA, CDR3 protein. A D gene is named only where the DNA matches it firmly. Not every row has a clone size; where given, it reads once, few, many or a size class.

clone size: few
D gene: NA
J gene: TRBJ2-1
V gene: TRBV9
CDR3 DNA: TGTGCCAGCAGCGTTAGGGGCGGGACACCTTACAATGAGCAGTTCTTC
CDR3 protein: CASSVRGGTPYNEQFF

clone size: few
D gene: TRBD2
J gene: TRBJ2-7
V gene: TRBV3-1
CDR3 DNA: TGTGCCAGCAGCCTCGGACTAGCGGGAGTCACCGAGCAGTACTTC
CDR3 protein: CASSLGLAGVTEQYF

clone size: few
D gene: TRBD2
J gene: TRBJ2-3
V gene: TRBV20-1
CDR3 DNA: TGCAGTGCGCTACGCCCACTAGCGGGAGGCCGGGGGACAGATACGCAGTATTTT
CDR3 protein: CSALRPLAGGRGTDTQYF

clone size: NA
D gene: NA
J gene: TRBJ2-7
V gene: TRBV3-1
CDR3 DNA: TGTGCCAGCAGCCAGATGGGGCGGGGAGGCGAGCAGTACTTC
CDR3 protein: CASSQMGRGGEQYF

clone size: few
D gene: TRBD2
J gene: TRBJ2-5
V gene: TRBV7-2
CDR3 DNA: TGTGCCAGCAGCTTAGGGGGACTAGCGTCAGAGACCCAGTACTTC
CDR3 protein: CASSLGGLASETQYF

clone size: few
D gene: NA
J gene: TRBJ2-1
V gene: TRBV7-6
CDR3 DNA: TGTGCCAGCAGCTTGGCTGACGGGTTGAACTACAATGAGCAGTTCTTC
CDR3 protein: CASSLADGLNYNEQFF

clone size: NA
D gene: NA
J gene: TRBJ2-3
V gene: TRBV28
CDR3 DNA: TGTGCCAGCAGTATACGACCTATCACAGATACGCAGTATTTT
CDR3 protein: CASSIRPITDTQYF

clone size: NA
D gene: TRBD1
J gene: TRBJ2-7
V gene: TRBV7-8
CDR3 DNA: TGTGCCAGCAGCTTAGCGGGACAGATTCCCTACGAGCAGTACTTC
CDR3 protein: CASSLAGQIPYEQYF

clone size: few
D gene: TRBD1
J gene: TRBJ2-2
V gene: TRBV25-1
CDR3 DNA: TGTGCCAGCAGTGATGTACGGGACAGGGACGTAGTGGCCGGGGAGCTGTTTTTT
CDR3 protein: CASSDVRDRDVVAGELFF

clone size: NA
D gene: TRBD2
J gene: TRBJ2-3
V gene: TRBV10-3
CDR3 DNA: TGTGCCATCAGCTCGGCGCTCGCGGGAGGTACAGATACGCAGTATTTT
CDR3 protein: CAISSALAGGTDTQYF

clone size: few
D gene: NA
J gene: TRBJ2-3
V gene: TRBV5-1
CDR3 DNA: TGCGCCAGCAGCTTGGACGGCGGTCGGGATACGCAGTATTTT
CDR3 protein: CASSLDGGRDTQYF

clone size: NA
D gene: TRBD1
J gene: TRBJ2-7
V gene: TRBV12-3/TRBV12-4
CDR3 DNA: TGTGCCAGCAGTTCCGGGACAGGGGCCCACGAGCAGTACTTC
CDR3 protein: CASSSGTGAHEQYF

clone size: NA
D gene: TRBD1
J gene: TRBJ2-1
V gene: TRBV20-1
CDR3 DNA: TGCAGTGCTAGAGATCACGAGGGGGCGAACTACAATGAGCAGTTCTTC
CDR3 protein: CSARDHEGANYNEQFF

clone size: NA
D gene: TRBD1
J gene: TRBJ2-5
V gene: TRBV12-3/TRBV12-4
CDR3 DNA: TGTGCCAGCAGTTATTGGGACAGGGGGCTGGAGACCCAGTACTTC
CDR3 protein: CASSYWDRGLETQYF

clone size: few
D gene: TRBD1
J gene: TRBJ2-3
V gene: TRBV5-1
CDR3 DNA: TGCGCCAGCAGCTTGACAGGGGGAGATCTCACAGATACGCAGTATTTT
CDR3 protein: CASSLTGGDLTDTQYF

clone size: NA
D gene: TRBD1
J gene: TRBJ2-3
V gene: TRBV13
CDR3 DNA: TGTGCCAGCAGCTTAGTCCGGACAGGACAAATCACAGATACGCAGTATTTT
CDR3 protein: CASSLVRTGQITDTQYF

clone size: few
D gene: NA
J gene: TRBJ2-1
V gene: TRBV20-1
CDR3 DNA: TGCAGTGCTAGGAGGCCCCGCGTATTAGCAAATGAGCAGTTCTTC
CDR3 protein: CSARRPRVLANEQFF

clone size: NA
D gene: TRBD2
J gene: TRBJ2-1
V gene: TRBV5-1
CDR3 DNA: TGCGCCAGCAGCTTGTCTAGCGGGAGCTTCCCCCTCTCCTACAATGAGCAGTTCTTC
CDR3 protein: CASSLSSGSFPLSYNEQFF

clone size: NA
D gene: TRBD2
J gene: TRBJ2-7
V gene: TRBV15
CDR3 DNA: TGTGCCACCAGCAGGGATCTCGCGGGAGCCTACGAGCAGTACTTC
CDR3 protein: CATSRDLAGAYEQYF

clone size: NA
D gene: NA
J gene: TRBJ1-1
V gene: TRBV27
CDR3 DNA: TGTGCCAGCAGAAGTTCTGTGTCGTCTGAAGCTTTCTTT
CDR3 protein: CASRSSVSSEAFF

clone size: few
D gene: TRBD2
J gene: TRBJ2-1
V gene: TRBV11-2
CDR3 DNA: TGTGCCAGCAGCTTACGGTTTGGGGGACTAGCGGGAGGAGGCCATGAGCAGTTCTTC
CDR3 protein: CASSLRFGGLAGGGHEQFF

clone size: NA
D gene: TRBD2
J gene: TRBJ2-1
V gene: TRBV3-1
CDR3 DNA: TGTGCCAGCAGCCGAGGACTAGCGGGGGACATCGAGATCTTC
CDR3 protein: CASSRGLAGDIEIF

clone size: NA
D gene: NA
J gene: TRBJ2-7
V gene: TRBV5-1
CDR3 DNA: TGCGCCAGCAGCGCCCGCGGCGGGACACCAGGGGAGCAGTACTTC
CDR3 protein: CASSARGGTPGEQYF

clone size: NA
D gene: TRBD2
J gene: TRBJ2-1
V gene: TRBV20-1
CDR3 DNA: TGCAGTGCGTCGGGGGGGCAAGCCTCCTACAATGAGCAGTTCTTC
CDR3 protein: CSASGGQASYNEQFF

clone size: few
D gene: TRBD2
J gene: TRBJ2-7
V gene: TRBV10-3
CDR3 DNA: TGTGCCTCGAATAGCGGGGAATTTTACGAGCAGTACTTC
CDR3 protein: CASNSGEFYEQYF

clone size: NA
D gene: NA
J gene: TRBJ2-7
V gene: TRBV12-5
CDR3 DNA: TGTGCTAGTGGCCCGAGCCGGGACACGGAGGCTTACGAGCAGTACTTC
CDR3 protein: CASGPSRDTEAYEQYF

clone size: few
D gene: NA
J gene: TRBJ1-6
V gene: TRBV5-1
CDR3 DNA: TGCGCCAGCAGCTTCTCAGGGAACTTTCTTAATTCACCCCTCCACTTT
CDR3 protein: CASSFSGNFLNSPLHF

clone size: once
D gene: NA
J gene: TRBJ2-3
V gene: TRBV7-9
CDR3 DNA: TGTGTCAGCAGCCCAAAGGGTGGCCTTAGCACAGATACGCAGTATTTT
CDR3 protein: CVSSPKGGLSTDTQYF